This TCR beta chain was documented in a study of T cell repertoires in cytomegalovirus infection. V gave up 2 bases and J gave up 1 base, with 20 bases separating them. This CDR3 is 18 amino acids long. CDR1 SGHTA and CDR2 FQGTGA come from the germline V gene. TCRdb reprocessed the reads with MiXCR, giving one entry per CDR3 protein. Here the sample spans roughly 860,000 distinct CDR3 sequences, over 25% being singletons. Regarding this clonotype: Its antigen is undetermined.

The TCR originated in a human donor in good health (CMV status not recorded). Some clones in this sample may be carry-over from other donors' samples. This chain joins TRBV7-3 and TRBJ1-1; no clear D. Material: cultured CD8+ T cells from PBMCs, obtained from culture after CMV antigen stimulation. In DNA form, the CDR3 reads TGTGCCAGCAGCTTAGGCGGCATATTACCACGGGAGAACACTGAAGCTTTCTTT. This encodes CASSLGGILPRENTEAFF. Complete variable domain (other parts from reference TRBV7-3 and TRBJ1-1): GAGVSQTPSNKVTEKGKYVELRCDPISGHTALYWYRQSLGQGPEFLIYFQGTGAADDSGLPNDRFFAVRPEGSVSTLKIQRTERGDSAVYLCASSLGGILPRENTEAFFGQGTRLTVV.